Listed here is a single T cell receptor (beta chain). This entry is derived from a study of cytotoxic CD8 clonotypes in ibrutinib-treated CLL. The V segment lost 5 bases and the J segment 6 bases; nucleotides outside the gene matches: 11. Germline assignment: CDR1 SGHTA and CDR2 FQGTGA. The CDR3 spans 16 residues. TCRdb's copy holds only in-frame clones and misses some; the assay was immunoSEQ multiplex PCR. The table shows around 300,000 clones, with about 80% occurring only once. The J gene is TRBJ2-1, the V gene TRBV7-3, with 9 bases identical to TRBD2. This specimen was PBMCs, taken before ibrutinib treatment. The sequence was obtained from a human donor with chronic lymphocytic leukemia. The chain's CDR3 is CASSPSLAGIPNEQFF. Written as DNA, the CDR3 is TGTGCCAGCAGCCCTAGCCTAGCGGGGATCCCCAATGAGCAGTTCTTC.